These T cell receptor beta chains were read from a single sample in a study of blood T cell repertoires in COVID-19. Assay: immunoSEQ multiplex PCR; the TCRdb copy retains only in-frame clones and omits some. Among about 120,000 clones listed, just over 85% were seen once. Sequencing was done on a sample of peripheral blood. The receptors stem from a woman aged 50 to 65 with active or convalescent COVID-19. CDR3s include the opening cysteine and the closing phenylalanine or tryptophan. Fields, in order: clone size, V gene, CDR3 protein. Only some rows state a clone size, as once, few, many or a class for expanded clones.

- | TRBV7-8 | CASSLVDSRSGANVLTF
once | TRBV4-2 | CASSQDLAGGPETQYF
- | TRBV5-1 | CASSLGTMNTEAFF
few | TRBV12-2 | CAPPGLADEAEQFF
- | TRBV30 | CAWSGTGVRDTQYF
once | TRBV7-9 | CASSGRGSNTGELFF
once | TRBV11-1 | CASSLSPGEQYF
- | TRBV2 | CANKTASGNTIYF
- | TRBV9 | CASSVVRGRATDTQYF
few | TRBV28 | CASSLLSLAGPTYEQYF
- | TRBV6-1 | CASSGSLATGDNEQFF
- | TRBV3-1/TRBV3-2 | CASSPAGNTARKTQYF
few | TRBV7-6 | CASSLESAAYEQYF
- | TRBV28 | CASNPSGIVYEQYF
few | TRBV5-8 | CASSLGQIEAFF
- | TRBV28 | CASSVSSGLRETQYF
- | TRBV30 | CAWSSSSHEQYF
- | TRBV6-2/TRBV6-3 | CASSYYRDFQSGANVLTF
- | TRBV7-3 | CARVKSEQYF
few | TRBV28 | CASSLTRRGASPLHF
- | TRBV7-7 | CASGRGRVFQETQYF
- | TRBV5-1 | CASSLLSEETQYF
- | TRBV7-9 | CASSLDRVQETQYF
- | TRBV12-3/TRBV12-4 | CASSFGESGPQHF
- | TRBV9 | CASSGLAGVAVGELFF
once | TRBV13 | CASSLAYGIPSTEAFF
- | TRBV4-1 | CASSQYISGRGVAQETQYF
- | TRBV7-2 | CASSTSGGAETQYF
- | TRBV21-1 | CASSDPQGGSELDTQYF
- | TRBV5-4 | CASSFRDRVTDTQYF
- | TRBV7-2 | CASSLDRGSYNEQFF
- | TRBV19 | CASYSGSVPDTQYF
few | TRBV9 | CASSGPQGNTIYF
- | TRBV12-5 | CASAPGLPNEQFF
- | TRBV15 | CATSRDLSGYTF
- | TRBV19 | CASSIKSSYNSPLHF
- | TRBV4-1 | CATSQDGGGQPQHF
- | TRBV15 | CATSRAFVPHRISAVNTEAFF
- | TRBV29-1 | CSGLAGASLEQFF
- | TRBV28 | CASSLTSGRAGELFF
- | TRBV7-2 | CASSWDSSYEQYF
- | TRBV7-2 | CASSFPTSGGTDTQYF
- | TRBV24-1 | CATSEQYRGDTQYF
- | TRBV4-3 | CASSQDFTGGYTF
- | TRBV4-2 | CASSQDRTDYNEQFF
- | TRBV19 | CASSNPGLGGYNEQFF
- | TRBV6-1 | CASSETGFNEQFF
- | TRBV20-1 | CSASLSGGDYEQYF
- | TRBV30 | CAWAPTGGLGDTQYF
- | TRBV6-2/TRBV6-3 | CASSSLDNYQETQYF
- | TRBV27 | CASSFGTAGPETQYF
- | TRBV5-1 | CASSLAVAWEQYF
- | TRBV6-1 | CASSEGTKQPQHF
- | TRBV19 | CASSSRDRGNYGYTF
- | TRBV5-1 | CASSVHREDTQYF
- | TRBV18 | CASSPLLAGNEQFF
- | TRBV5-4 | CASSDILASTDTQYF